The 21 T cell receptor beta chains presented below share a single source sample, sequenced in a study of blood T cell repertoires in COVID-19 (dated by TCRdb to about 2020). The library came from the immunoSEQ multiplex PCR assay. The table comes from immuneACCESS by way of TCRdb, which keeps in-frame sequences with V and J called. Part of the clones is missing from these tables; in studies checked, under half for an unresolved V gene and the rest for unknown reasons. The sample table shows 150,000 to 200,000 clones, and approximately 88% are seen once. About 4.1% of the sample goes to the ten largest clones. Sequencing was carried out using peripheral blood. Source of these receptors: a woman in her twenties or thirties with acute or convalescent COVID-19.

This clone was recorded a few times. V usage is TRBV27 and J usage is TRBJ1-2; the match to TRBD1 covers 7 bases. CDR3 length: 12 residues. Germline trimming cut 7 bases from V and 4 bases from J; bases unmatched to any gene: 3. The germline V gene has CDR1 MNHEY and CDR2 SMNVEV (reference sequence). CDR3 loop: CASKGQPYGYTF. In DNA form, the CDR3 reads TGTGCCAGCAAGGGACAGCCCTATGGCTACACCTTC.

The chain links TRBV6-6 to TRBJ2-1; a possible D gene is TRBD2 (6 bases). V shed 1 base and J shed 3 bases, with 10 bases lying between them. CDR1 MNHNY and CDR2 SVGAGI come from the germline V gene (reference sequence). This CDR3 has 15 amino acids. The CDR3 coding sequence is TGTGCCAGCAGTTACTGGGGGACTGGCTACAATGAGCAGTTCTTC. Its translation: CASSYWGTGYNEQFF.

This clone has ten or more counts. The chain couples TRBV2 to TRBJ2-3, with D unclear. CDR3 length: 12 amino acids. CDR1 SNHLY and CDR2 FYNNEI come from the germline V gene. The V and J ends lost 6 bases and 2 bases respectively, with 6 bases between them. The DNA for the CDR3 is TGTGCCAGCAGCCAGTTCACAGATACGCAGTATTTT. As protein: CASSQFTDTQYF.

The rearrangement uses TRBV3-1 (or the pseudogene TRBV3-2) and TRBJ2-5, with D possibly TRBD2 on 5 matching bases. The germline V and J ends were trimmed by 0 bases and 4 bases, with 12 bases remaining between them. This CDR3 comprises 15 residues. Germline CDR1 is LGHDT and CDR2 is YNNKEL (reference sequence). CDR3 nucleotide sequence: TGTGCCAGCAGCCAAGAATCGGAAGGAGGAGAGACCCAGTACTTC. This codes for CASSQESEGGETQYF.

This clone was seen only once. The chain combines TRBV5-3 with TRBJ2-7; TRBD1 matches 7 bases. TRBV5-3 is identified as an open reading frame with a role that is uncertain. This CDR3 is built from 15 residues. J was trimmed by 6 bases and V by 2 bases; bases with no gene match: 11. DNA for the CDR3: TGTGCCAGAAGCTTTCTCGACAGGGCAGTTGGCGAGCAGTACTTC. Its protein is CARSFLDRAVGEQYF.

Here the CDR3 DNA reads TGCGCCAGCGGGGAGGCGGACACCGGGGAGCTGTTTTTT. Translation: CASGEADTGELFF. This sequence joins TRBV5-1 and TRBJ2-2; a possible D gene is TRBD2 (6 bases). The germline gives CDR1 SGHRS, CDR2 YFSETQ. Trimming stripped 7 bases from V and 3 bases from J, with 10 bases between. The CDR3 totals 13 residues.

This chain uses TRBV28 with TRBJ1-5; D is ambiguous. The CDR3 loop spans 13 amino acids. Germline CDR1 is MDHEN and CDR2 is SYDVKM. V lost 10 bases and J lost 0, with 10 bases in between. The CDR3 DNA is TGTGCCAATCCGAACAATAGCAATCAGCCCCAGCATTTT. Protein product: CANPNNSNQPQHF.

The J gene is TRBJ2-7, the V gene TRBV10-1; possibly TRBD1 for D (6 bases). The CDR3 is made up of 13 amino acids. The germline V gene encodes CDR1 WNHNN and CDR2 SYGVQD (reference sequence). V was pared by 0 bases and J by 4 bases, with 7 bases between. CDR3 in amino acids: CASSESDSYEQYF. The CDR3 DNA reads TGCGCCAGCAGTGAGTCGGACAGTTACGAGCAGTACTTC.

The chain employs TRBV4-2 and TRBJ1-3; a possible D gene is TRBD1 (5 bases). With 4 bases removed from V and 8 bases from J, the gap between germline ends came to 12 bases. This CDR3 contains 13 residues. Germline CDR1 LGHNA, CDR2 YNFKEQ. CDR3 nucleotide sequence: TGTGCCAGCAGCCGCCGGGACTCAGACACCATATATTTT. Amino acids: CASSRRDSDTIYF.

The V and J genes are TRBV5-1 and TRBJ2-3, with 7 nucleotides matching TRBD1. V was pared by 8 bases and J by 2 bases, with 8 bases of the junction left unmatched. The CDR3 covers 14 residues. Germline V CDR1 and CDR2: SGHRS, YFSETQ. The CDR3 region is CASGQAIDTDTQYF. CDR3 bases: TGCGCCAGTGGACAGGCGATCGACACAGATACGCAGTATTTT.

The rearrangement links TRBV11-3 to TRBJ2-7; D unclear. The V end lost 4 bases, the J end lost 3 bases, and 4 bases lay between the germline ends. This CDR3 has 11 amino acids. Looked up from germline, CDR1 is SGHNT and CDR2 is YENEEA. The CDR3, as DNA: TGTGCCAGCAGCTCTCTCTACGAGCAGTACTTC. This codes for CASSSLYEQYF.

The chain has TRBV14 and TRBJ1-2; no reliable D call. V was cut by 4 bases and J by 4 bases, with 10 bases left in between. The CDR3 has 13 amino acids. Per the germline V gene, CDR1 is SGHDN and CDR2 is FVKESK. This CDR3 is CASSPPGGYGYTF. The CDR3 DNA is TGTGCCAGCAGCCCTCCGGGTGGCTATGGCTACACCTTC.

The CDR3 spells CASAAGLNTEAFF. The CDR3 DNA follows: TGTGCCAGCGCCGCGGGGCTGAACACTGAAGCTTTCTTT. The chain is built from TRBV9 and TRBJ1-1; a weak D match, TRBD1 (5 bases). The germline gives CDR1 SGDLS, CDR2 YYNGEE. The CDR3 runs 13 residues. Deletions cut 7 bases from V and 0 bases from J, with 10 bases between.

This clone was picked up a small number of times. The chain is built from TRBV11-2 and TRBJ2-1; 8 bases line up with TRBD2. Germline CDR1 and CDR2: SGHAT and FQNNGV. This CDR3 is 15 amino acids long. Germline trimming cut 4 bases from V and 4 bases from J; bases unmatched to any gene: 6. Here the CDR3 DNA reads TGTGCCAGCAGCTCCCCAGCGGGAGCTTACAATGAGCAGTTCTTC. The encoded protein is CASSSPAGAYNEQFF.

The chain couples TRBV6-6 to TRBJ1-2; 9 bases align to TRBD1. Germline lookup yields CDR1 MNHNY and CDR2 SVGAGI (reference sequence). The CDR3 extends over 14 amino acids. Germline trimming cut 9 bases from V and 8 bases from J; bases unmatched to any gene: 13. The CDR3 DNA reads as TGTGCCAGTGCCCCCGGGACAGGGTCTTACGGCTACACCTTC. Protein: CASAPGTGSYGYTF.

The rearrangement uses TRBV15 and TRBJ2-7; the match to TRBD2 covers 14 bases. Trimming cost V 3 bases and J 4 bases; bases outside gene matches: 23. This CDR3 contains 22 residues. Germline lookup yields CDR1 LNHNV and CDR2 YYDKDF (reference sequence). CDR3 bases: TGTGCCACCAGCAGTGGGCCGAGGGCCATGAGACTAGCGGGAGGGCAAGGGTACGAGCAGTACTTC. Its translation is CATSSGPRAMRLAGGQGYEQYF.

The chain combines TRBV28 with TRBJ1-2; weak D call: TRBD1 (5 bases). The CDR3 sequence is 13 residues long. CDR1 MDHEN and CDR2 SYDVKM come from the germline V gene. Trimming pared 2 bases from V and 6 bases from J, leaving 10 bases between. CDR3 bases: TGTGCCAGCAGTTTAGCAGGGTTCCATGGCTACACCTTC. It specifies CASSLAGFHGYTF.

The rearrangement joins TRBV7-9 to TRBJ1-2; TRBD1 is a possible D gene (5 bases). Germline V gene lookup returns CDR1 SEHNR and CDR2 FQNEAQ (reference sequence). The CDR3 loop spans 15 amino acids. V lost 5 bases, J lost 3 bases, and 16 bases lay in between. The CDR3 sequence: CASSIGGDGDYGYTF. The CDR3 nucleotides are TGTGCCAGCAGCATTGGAGGGGACGGAGACTATGGCTACACCTTC.

The CDR3 nucleotides are TGTGCCAGCAGCCAAGAGACTCACACAGATACGCAGTATTTT. Amino acids: CASSQETHTDTQYF. This rearrangement joins TRBV4-2 to TRBJ2-3, with D unclear. This CDR3 is 14 amino acids long. Germline CDR1 reads LGHNA; CDR2 reads YNFKEQ. Trimming removed 0 bases from V and 2 bases from J, with 6 bases in between.

In its sample, this clone was seen once. This sequence joins TRBV3-1 (or the pseudogene TRBV3-2) and TRBJ2-1, with a possible D match to TRBD2 (7 bases). The V end lost 1 base, the J end lost 4 bases, and 17 bases lay between the germline ends. CDR1 and CDR2 (germline): LGHDT, YNNKEL (reference sequence). The CDR3 loop spans 17 amino acids. The CDR3 nucleotides read TGTGCCAGCAGCCAAGGGATAGGGGGGGATAGGTACAATGAGCAGTTCTTC. It specifies CASSQGIGGDRYNEQFF.

This CDR3 is CASSLAQAGDEQYF. Here the CDR3 DNA reads TGCGCCAGCAGCTTGGCGCAGGCGGGTGACGAGCAGTACTTC. V is TRBV5-1 and J is TRBJ2-7, with TRBD2 as a possible D gene (5 bases). From germline, CDR1 is SGHRS and CDR2 YFSETQ. V was clipped by 0 bases and J by 5 bases, with 12 bases between them. This CDR3 has 14 residues.